These 28 T cell receptor beta chains were all obtained from the same sample, sequenced in a study of cytomegalovirus exposure and HLA in healthy donors. The PCR was carried out with 60 Vbeta primers and 13 Jbeta primers. Libraries were prepared by immunoSEQ multiplex PCR; TCRdb keeps only in-frame clonotypes and omits some of them. In the table there are over 150,000 clones, approximately 77% of which are singletons. The sequenced sample consisted of PBMCs. These receptors originate from a man aged 25-45 years in good health and CMV-seropositive.

This rearrangement joins TRBV6-1 to TRBJ2-7; 10 positions agree with TRBD1. The CDR3 covers 15 residues. Germline V gene data show CDR1 as MNHNS and CDR2 as SASEGT. The J segment lost 6 bases and the V segment lost 2 bases, leaving 7 bases of the junction unmatched. As DNA, the CDR3 is TGTGCCAGCAGTGAAACGTGGGACAGGGGAGGCGAGCAGTACTTC. Its protein product is CASSETWDRGGEQYF.

V gene TRBV5-4 combines with J gene TRBJ1-6, with 8 bases that match TRBD1. There are 14 residues in the CDR3. Germline V gives CDR1 SGHNT, CDR2 YYREEE (reference sequence). Trimming cost V 2 bases and J 9 bases; bases outside gene matches: 4. CDR3 in amino acids: CASSFQGALSPLHF. The CDR3 coding sequence is TGTGCCAGCAGCTTCCAGGGGGCGCTTTCACCCCTCCACTTT. Using reference TRBV5-4 and TRBJ1-6 for the parts outside the CDR3, the full variable domain is ETGVTQSPTHLIKTRGQQVTLRCSSQSGHNTVSWYQQALGQGPQFIFQYYREEENGRGNFPPRFSGLQFPNYSSELNVNALELDDSALYLCASSFQGALSPLHFGNGTRLTVT.

This clone has only a few counts. V is TRBV5-6 and J is TRBJ2-3; TRBD1 agrees at 12 bases. The CDR3 consists of 16 residues. The V gene's germline CDR1 is SGHDT and CDR2 YYEEEE. The V gene end was trimmed by 6 bases and the J gene end by 4 bases; junction bases not matched to a gene: 9. The CDR3 region is CASILVGTGGADTQYF. The CDR3, as DNA: TGTGCCAGCATCCTGGTCGGGACAGGGGGCGCAGATACGCAGTATTTT.

This clone was observed a few times. The chain recombines TRBV19 with TRBJ1-5; weak D call: TRBD1 (6 bases). The germline gives CDR1 LNHDA, CDR2 SQIVND (reference sequence). The ends were cut back, 4 bases at V and 7 bases at J, with 17 bases in the middle. This CDR3 comprises 15 residues. CDR3 protein: CASSTNRASSQPQHF. The CDR3 coding sequence is TGTGCCAGTAGTACCAACAGGGCCTCAAGCCAGCCCCAGCATTTT.

The chain couples TRBV5-1 to TRBJ1-2; D is unclear. The CDR3 spans 14 residues. Germline V lookup: CDR1 SGHRS, CDR2 YFSETQ. The V gene lost 6 bases and the J gene lost 8 bases, with 20 bases spanning the gap. CDR3 residues: CASTDIQRDRGYTF. The DNA of the CDR3 is TGCGCCAGCACCGACATACAGAGAGATCGGGGCTACACCTTC. The variable domain in full, with the rest retrieved from reference TRBV5-1 and TRBJ1-2, is KAGVTQTPRYLIKTRGQQVTLSCSPISGHRSVSWYQQTPGQGLQFLFEYFSETQRNKGNFPGRFSGRQFSNSRSEMNVSTLELGDSALYLCASTDIQRDRGYTFGSGTRLTVV.

This clone was seen only a few times. The chain carries TRBV4-3 and TRBJ1-5; no firm D call. Per the germline V gene, CDR1 is LGHNA and CDR2 is YSLEER. The CDR3 spans 14 residues. V was shortened by 2 bases and J by 9 bases, with 14 bases between the two germline ends. CDR3 loop: CASSQSGGSGPQHF. CDR3 in DNA: TGCGCCAGCAGCCAATCAGGTGGATCTGGGCCCCAGCATTTT.

The CDR3 loop is CASSQGWSWASGENNEQFF. In nucleotides, the CDR3 is TGCGCCAGCAGCCAAGGCTGGTCTTGGGCTAGCGGGGAGAACAATGAGCAGTTCTTC. This sequence joins TRBV4-1 and TRBJ2-1, with 9 bases aligning to TRBD2. With V trimmed by 1 base and J by 5 bases, 15 bases remained unmatched. Germline V gene data show CDR1 as MGHRA and CDR2 as YSYEKL. The CDR3 covers 19 residues.

Concerning this clone: The junction departs from germline at one end; a sequencing error may be responsible. This chain uses TRBV28 with TRBJ2-7; TRBD1 is a possible D gene (5 bases). Germline V gives CDR1 MDHEN, CDR2 SYDVKM. This CDR3 has 11 residues. Here the CDR3 DNA reads TGTGCCAGCAGTCCGAAAGGGGTTCCTCACTTC. It specifies CASSPKGVPHF.

The chain couples TRBV7-2 to TRBJ2-1, with 7 bases identical to TRBD2. V lost 4 bases and J lost 6; bases outside the gene matches: 9. The CDR3 is 15 residues long. Germline V lookup: CDR1 SGHTA, CDR2 FQGNSA. The CDR3 loop reads CASSSGTTSFNEQFF. The CDR3 DNA is TGTGCCAGCAGCTCCGGGACTACTAGCTTCAATGAGCAGTTCTTC. The variable domain in full, completed from reference TRBV7-2 and TRBJ2-1, reads GAGVSQSPSNKVTEKGKDVELRCDPISGHTALYWYRQSLGQGLEFLIYFQGNSAPDKSGLPSDRFSAERTGGSVSTLTIQRTQQEDSAVYLCASSSGTTSFNEQFFGPGTRLTVL.

This clone has only one observation. The chain employs TRBV11-2 and TRBJ2-1, with 10 positions matching TRBD2. Germline loops: CDR1 SGHAT, CDR2 FQNNGV. The CDR3 is 14 residues long. The V gene end was trimmed by 7 bases and the J gene end by 6 bases; junction bases not matched to a gene: 6. CDR3 DNA: TGTGCCAGCAAGGCACTAGCGGGGAGCAATGAGCAGTTCTTC. Protein product: CASKALAGSNEQFF.

The CDR3 spells CASSEQIVRVSNQPQHF. The CDR3, as DNA: TGTGCCAGCAGTGAGCAGATTGTCCGGGTTAGCAATCAGCCCCAGCATTTT. The chain couples TRBV6-1 to TRBJ1-5; no clear D. Trimming stripped 3 bases from V and 0 bases from J, with 15 bases between. CDR1 and CDR2 from the germline V gene are MNHNS and SASEGT. The CDR3 length is 17 residues.

V and J are TRBV4-3 and TRBJ1-5; tentative D call: TRBD1 (6 bases). Germline V gene lookup returns CDR1 LGHNA and CDR2 YSLEER. The CDR3 covers 16 residues. V was pared by 2 bases and J by 5 bases, with 16 bases between. The CDR3 spells CASSQPSLQGDQPQHF. DNA of the CDR3: TGCGCCAGCAGCCAACCGAGTTTACAGGGAGATCAGCCCCAGCATTTT.

The chain employs TRBV2 and TRBJ1-3, with 8 bases fitting TRBD1. Losses at the gene ends were 9 bases for V and 1 base for J; bases not matched to a gene: 2. The germline V gene has CDR1 SNHLY and CDR2 FYNNEI. CDR3 length: 13 residues. The CDR3 DNA reads TGTGCCAGGACAGGGGATTCTGGAAACACCATATATTTT. It encodes CARTGDSGNTIYF.

This clone occurred a few times. The chain links TRBV19 to TRBJ1-1; D is undetermined. This CDR3 spans 14 amino acids. V was clipped by 1 base and J by 4 bases, with 10 bases between them. The V gene's germline CDR1 is LNHDA and CDR2 SQIVND (reference sequence). The CDR3 DNA follows: TGTGCCAGTAGTATAGTGGGTTCAGGCACTGAAGCTTTCTTT. Residues: CASSIVGSGTEAFF.

This rearrangement joins TRBV27 to TRBJ1-1; possibly TRBD1 for D (6 bases). CDR1 and CDR2 (germline): MNHEY, SMNVEV (reference sequence). Trimming removed 6 bases from V and 0 bases from J, with 14 bases in between. The CDR3 has 15 residues. The CDR3 DNA reads TGTGCCAGCAGGCATCGACAGGACATGAACACTGAAGCTTTCTTT. Translation gives CASRHRQDMNTEAFF.

V and J are TRBV30 and TRBJ2-7; no firm D call. The CDR3 length is 13 residues. From germline, CDR1 is GTSNPN and CDR2 SVGIG (reference sequence). With 0 bases removed from V and 2 bases from J, the gap between germline ends came to 8 bases. Written as DNA, the CDR3 is TGTGCCTGGAGTGTAAACGCAGCCTACGAGCAGTACTTC. It is translated as CAWSVNAAYEQYF.

The rearrangement uses TRBV14 and TRBJ2-5; 10 nucleotides match TRBD2. Germline V CDR1 and CDR2: SGHDN, FVKESK. Germline trimming cut 0 bases from V and 6 bases from J; bases unmatched to any gene: 7. This CDR3 spans 16 amino acids. The DNA of the CDR3 is TGTGCCAGCAGCCAAGATGGCGAGCGGGGGGGAAAGACCCAGTACTTC. Translated: CASSQDGERGGKTQYF.

The chain is built from TRBV9 and TRBJ2-7; 7 bases are shared with TRBD1. Germline V CDR1 and CDR2: SGDLS, YYNGEE. V lost 3 bases to trimming and J lost 0 bases; unmatched junction nucleotides: 6. The CDR3 is 15 residues long. CDR3 nucleotides: TGTGCCAGCAGCGCGACAGGGACCTACTCCTACGAGCAGTACTTC. Protein sequence: CASSATGTYSYEQYF.

This CDR3 reads CASGPWTGGGEKLFF. CDR3 coding DNA: TGTGCTAGTGGACCCTGGACAGGGGGGGGTGAAAAACTGTTTTTT. J is TRBJ1-4 and V is TRBV12-5; TRBD1 aligns across 10 bases. The CDR3 runs to 15 residues. CDR1 is LGHNT, CDR2 FRNRAP, per germline. Trimming at V came to 6 bases and at J to 7 bases, leaving 8 bases not matched to a gene.

This clone was counted only a few times. The chain couples TRBV5-1 to TRBJ1-4; maybe TRBD1 (6 bases). Trimming removed 0 bases at V and 3 bases at J, with 9 bases between. The CDR3 covers 15 residues. Germline V gives CDR1 SGHRS, CDR2 YFSETQ. CDR3 nucleotide sequence: TGCGCCAGCAGCTTGGCGGGACAAGCTAATGAAAAACTGTTTTTT. It codes for CASSLAGQANEKLFF.

V usage is TRBV28 and J usage is TRBJ1-2; the D gene is possibly TRBD1 (6 bases). V gave up 8 bases and J gave up 4 bases, with 17 bases separating them. Germline V gene lookup returns CDR1 MDHEN and CDR2 SYDVKM. This CDR3 spans 14 amino acids. The CDR3 DNA follows: TGTGCCAGCGCCTTTAGGGGGAAGTTCTATGGCTACACCTTC. Protein product: CASAFRGKFYGYTF.

The rearrangement uses TRBV6-1 and TRBJ1-5; no reliable D call. In germline, CDR1 is MNHNS, CDR2 SASEGT. Trimming stripped 6 bases from V and 8 bases from J, with 8 bases between. The CDR3 runs to 11 residues. CDR3 sequence (DNA): TGTGCCAGCAGCCGGTCGGAGCCCCAGCATTTT. Protein: CASSRSEPQHF.

The chain combines TRBV5-6 with TRBJ2-7, with 7 nucleotides matching TRBD2. The germline V gene encodes CDR1 SGHDT and CDR2 YYEEEE. V lost 1 base to trimming and J lost 3 bases; unmatched junction nucleotides: 7. This CDR3 spans 15 amino acids. The CDR3 protein is CASSLNTGGYYEQYF. The CDR3 DNA reads as TGTGCCAGCAGCTTGAACACGGGAGGATACTACGAGCAGTACTTC.

Details on this clone: This sample also contains other DNA sequences that code for the same CDR3. The rearrangement links TRBV7-3 to TRBJ2-2; the D gene is possibly TRBD1 (7 bases). The CDR3 covers 15 residues. Germline V lookup: CDR1 SGHTA, CDR2 FQGTGA. Trimming left V 1 base short and J 4 bases short, with 10 bases between. This CDR3 is CASSLRQGGTGELFF. CDR3 nucleotides: TGTGCCAGCAGCTTAAGACAGGGAGGCACCGGGGAGCTGTTTTTT.

V gene TRBV27 combines with J gene TRBJ2-7; the D gene is possibly TRBD1 (5 bases). CDR3 size: 15 residues. Germline V gives CDR1 MNHEY, CDR2 SMNVEV (reference sequence). V lost 2 bases, J lost 4 bases, and 15 bases lay in between. The CDR3 here is CASSLRGSSEYEQYF. As DNA, the CDR3 is TGTGCCAGCAGTTTAAGGGGTTCGTCTGAGTACGAGCAGTACTTC.

The J gene is TRBJ2-7, the V gene TRBV7-9; 7 positions match TRBD2. This CDR3 comprises 15 residues. The V gene's germline CDR1 is SEHNR and CDR2 FQNEAQ (reference sequence). Trimming took 7 bases from V and 3 from J; bases not matched to a gene: 12. CDR3 sequence reads: CASISPGLSVYEQYF. CDR3 coding DNA: TGTGCCAGCATTTCCCCGGGACTATCGGTCTACGAGCAGTACTTC.

The chain employs TRBV6-1 and TRBJ1-1; D possibly corresponds to TRBD1 (5 bases). This CDR3 region has 12 residues. Trimming removed 6 bases at V and 12 bases at J, with 17 bases between. Germline V gives CDR1 MNHNS, CDR2 SASEGT. For the CDR3, the DNA is TGTGCCAGCAGAGCAGTTGGGGGACTAACTTTCTTT. Translated: CASRAVGGLTFF.

This clone was detected a few times. The chain combines TRBV7-2 with TRBJ2-1, with D uncertain. The germline CDR1 and CDR2 sequences are SGHTA and FQGNSA. V lost 5 bases and J 5 bases, leaving 10 bases between the germline ends. CDR3 size: 13 residues. DNA of the CDR3: TGTGCCAGCAGCCATGACACAAACAATGAGCAGTTCTTC. Translation: CASSHDTNNEQFF.